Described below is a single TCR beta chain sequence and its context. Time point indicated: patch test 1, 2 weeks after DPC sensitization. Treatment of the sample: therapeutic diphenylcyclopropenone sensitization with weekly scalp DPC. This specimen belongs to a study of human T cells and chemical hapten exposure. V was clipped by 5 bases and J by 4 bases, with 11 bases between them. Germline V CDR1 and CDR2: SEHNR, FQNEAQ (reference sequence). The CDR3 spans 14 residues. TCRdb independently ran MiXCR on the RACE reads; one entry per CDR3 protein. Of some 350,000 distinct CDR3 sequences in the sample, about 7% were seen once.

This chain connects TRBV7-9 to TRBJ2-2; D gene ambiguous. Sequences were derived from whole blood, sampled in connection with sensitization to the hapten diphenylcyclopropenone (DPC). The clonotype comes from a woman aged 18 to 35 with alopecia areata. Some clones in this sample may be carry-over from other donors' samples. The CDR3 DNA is TGTGCCAGCAGCGAGACATACCGCACCGGGGAGCTGTTTTTT. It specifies CASSETYRTGELFF. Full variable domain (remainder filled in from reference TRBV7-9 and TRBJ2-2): DTGVSQNPRHKITKRGQNVTFRCDPISEHNRLYWYRQTLGQGPEFLTYFQNEAQLEKSRLLSDRFSAERPKGSFSTLEIQRTEQGDSAMYLCASSETYRTGELFFGEGSRLTVL.